The rows below give T cell receptor beta chains drawn from one sample of a study of human T cells and chemical hapten exposure. TCRdb re-called the RACE reads with MiXCR, one entry per CDR3 protein. This table holds over 300,000 distinct CDR3 sequences, less than 6.5% found once. Sequenced here: whole blood, sampled in connection with sensitization to the hapten diphenylcyclopropenone (DPC). These receptors all stem from a woman aged 50 to 60 with alopecia areata. Some clones in this sample may be carry-over from other donors' samples. The CDR3 runs from the conserved cysteine through the conserved F or W. Each record gives: D gene, V gene, clone size, J gene, CDR3 DNA, CDR3 protein. D genes are given only for firm matches. Expanded clones are given a class, and other clones once, few, many or no size at all.

>TRBD2|TRBV9|-|TRBJ2-3
TGTGCCAGCAGCGCTAGCGGCTCCGCAGATACGCAGTATTTT
CASSASGSADTQYF
>-|TRBV6-2/TRBV6-3|-|TRBJ1-1
TGTACCAGCAGTTACGGCTACACTGAAGCTTTCTTT
CTSSYGYTEAFF
>-|TRBV9|many|TRBJ1-1
TGTGCCAGCAGCCGCGGCTCTCTGAACACTGAAGCTTTCTTT
CASSRGSLNTEAFF
>-|TRBV11-2|-|TRBJ2-1
TGTGCCAGCAGCTTATTACTCAATGAGCAGTTCTTC
CASSLLLNEQFF
>TRBD2|TRBV29-1|many|TRBJ2-2
TGCAGCGTCGGGACTAGCGACACCGGGGAGCTGTTTTTT
CSVGTSDTGELFF
>TRBD2|TRBV5-1|-|TRBJ2-3
TGCGCCAGCAAGGGACTAGCGGGAGTAAGCACAGATACGCAGTATTTT
CASKGLAGVSTDTQYF
>TRBD2|TRBV20-1|few|TRBJ2-3
TGCAGTGCTAGCCTAGGACTAGCGGGAGGGCTCACAGATACGCAGTATTTT
CSASLGLAGGLTDTQYF
>-|TRBV12-3/TRBV12-4|-|TRBJ2-3
TGTGCCAGCACGTCAGGGTTAGATACGCAGTATTTT
CASTSGLDTQYF
>-|TRBV5-1|-|TRBJ1-2
TGCGCCAGCAGCTTGGAGCCGGGGTCTAACTATGGCTACACCTTC
CASSLEPGSNYGYTF
>TRBD1|TRBV2|many|TRBJ2-5
TGTGCCAGCCCGGGACAGTCTACGGAGACCCAGTACTTC
CASPGQSTETQYF
>-|TRBV5-4|-|TRBJ1-2
TGTGCCACCCAGAGGGGGGGATATGGCTACACCTTC
CATQRGGYGYTF
>-|TRBV28|many|TRBJ2-7
TGTGCCAGCGGTGACTCTTTAACCTACGAGCAGTACTTC
CASGDSLTYEQYF
>-|TRBV7-2|many|TRBJ2-2
TGTGCCAGCAGCTCTAGTACTAGGAAGGACACCGGGGAGCTGTTTTTT
CASSSSTRKDTGELFF
>-|TRBV4-1|many|TRBJ1-1
TGCGCCAGCAGCCAAGTCCCGGGGAACACTGAAGCTTTCTTT
CASSQVPGNTEAFF
>-|TRBV4-2|few|TRBJ1-2
TGTGCCAGCAGCCAAGACGACAGCCAAACTAACTATGGCTACACCTTC
CASSQDDSQTNYGYTF
>TRBD2|TRBV5-6|-|TRBJ2-3
TGTGCCAGCACTGGGGGGGTAGCATCATACCCCACAGATACGCAGTATTTT
CASTGGVASYPTDTQYF
>TRBD1|TRBV6-6|many|TRBJ2-1
TGTGCCAGCAGTCGGGACAGCTACAATGAGCAGTTCTTC
CASSRDSYNEQFF
>TRBD2|TRBV3-1|many|TRBJ2-2
TGTGCCAGCAGCCAATTGACTAGCGGGACCGGGGAGCTGTTTTTT
CASSQLTSGTGELFF
>-|TRBV7-2|few|TRBJ2-7
TGTGCCAGCAGCTCGGGCGGGGGCTTCCTCTACGAGCAGTACTTC
CASSSGGGFLYEQYF
>TRBD1|TRBV7-9|-|TRBJ2-7
TGTGCCAGCAGCCCTATCTCGGGACAGGGTTCGGGAGAGCAGTACTTC
CASSPISGQGSGEQYF
>-|TRBV24-1|many|TRBJ1-2
TGTGCCACCAGTGATTTCAGGGGAAATGGCTACACCTTC
CATSDFRGNGYTF
>-|TRBV29-1|many|TRBJ2-5
TGCAGCGTTGAACCCATCCAAGAGACCCAGTACTTC
CSVEPIQETQYF
>-|TRBV6-2/TRBV6-3|few|TRBJ2-1
TGTGCCAGCAGTCCGAGGGCGGCTTCCTACAATGAGCAGTTCTTC
CASSPRAASYNEQFF
>TRBD2|TRBV4-1|many|TRBJ2-7
TGCGCCAGCAGAACGCGGGGGTCCTACGAGCAGTACTTC
CASRTRGSYEQYF
>TRBD1|TRBV2|-|TRBJ2-7
TGTGCCAGCCGCATATGGGCAGGGGGCGGCTACGAGCAGTACTTC
CASRIWAGGGYEQYF
>TRBD2|TRBV5-4|many|TRBJ2-1
TGTGCCAGCAGCCCGAACGGACTAGCGGGGGCCACTGAGCAGTTCTTC
CASSPNGLAGATEQFF
>-|TRBV29-1|few|TRBJ1-1
TGCAGCGTTGGCCCGCCGGGAGGAGAAGCTTTCTTT
CSVGPPGGEAFF
>-|TRBV9|many|TRBJ2-3
TGTGCCAGCAGCGTCGACAGTTCCTATCTAGATACGCAGTATTTT
CASSVDSSYLDTQYF
>-|TRBV7-2|few|TRBJ2-1
TGTGCCAGCAGCTTAATCGGCGGGAATGAGCAGTTCTTC
CASSLIGGNEQFF
>-|TRBV3-1|many|TRBJ2-7
TGTGCCAGCAGCCAGGGGCGGCCCCACGAGCAGTACTTC
CASSQGRPHEQYF
>TRBD1|TRBV29-1|-|TRBJ1-2
TGCAGCGAGACCACAGGGGGCTATGGCTACACCTTC
CSETTGGYGYTF
>-|TRBV20-1|many|TRBJ1-6
TGCAGTGCTAGTGCAGGGGAACAAAAAAGCCCGAATTCACCCCTCCACTTT
CSASAGEQKSPNSPLHF
>TRBD2|TRBV9|few|TRBJ2-1
TGTGCCAGCAGCCCAGGGACTAGCGGGGGGTCGTCCTACAATGAGCAGTTCTTC
CASSPGTSGGSSYNEQFF
>-|TRBV12-3/TRBV12-4|-|TRBJ1-1
TGTGCCAGCAGTTTAACCCAGTTTGAAGCTTTCTTT
CASSLTQFEAFF
>TRBD1|TRBV10-1|many|TRBJ2-4
TGCGCCAGCAGTGAAAATTTGGGACAGAGGGACATTCAGTACTTC
CASSENLGQRDIQYF
>-|TRBV7-9|many|TRBJ2-3
TGTGCCAGCAGCTTTTCGTCGGGAATGAGAGATACGCAGTATTTT
CASSFSSGMRDTQYF